The clone carrying this T cell receptor (beta chain) showed up just a few times. Participant-reported clinical history was the basis for cohort assignment. This specimen belongs to a study of blood T cell repertoires in COVID-19. Whole-study context: Material from acute and convalescent COVID-19 was sourced from the United States, Italy and Spain.

In the study's own analysis: Reference gene primers were amplified, and this amplification served to estimate nucleated cell counts. Sequenced by immunoSEQ multiplex PCR; TCRdb stores in-frame clones only, minus some. V, J and clone size reflect that table, while D and trimming were determined from the DNA. The sample has fewer than 350,000 clones; approximately 88% are singletons. V shed 10 bases and J 0 bases; nucleotides not matched to a gene: 14. The CDR3 has 17 residues. The germline V gene has CDR1 SNHLY and CDR2 FYNNEI. Sequenced sample: PBMCs or T cells enriched from blood (not recorded which). The chain is built from TRBV2 and TRBJ2-2; 7 bases are shared with TRBD2. The sequence was collected from a woman in her thirties who had recovered from COVID-19. The CDR3 nucleotides are TGTGCCACCTGGGGTTGGGCTAGCGGCTCGAACACCGGGGAGCTGTTTTTT. Translating it yields CATWGWASGSNTGELFF.